The 4 T cell receptor beta chains below all came from one sample that was sequenced in a study of regulatory T cells in long-lasting Graves disease. CDR3-region Arm-PCR and iRepertoire HTBI primers produced the TCR beta libraries. MiXCR was run by TCRdb on the multiplex PCR reads, yielding one entry per CDR3 protein. This sample has a few hundred thousand distinct CDR3 sequences; roughly 24% occur once, and the top ten carry approximately 30%. The time point was: persistent/refractory GD, antithyroid drugs over 5 years with positive TRAb. The TCR library was made from RNA extracted from PBMCs. Material: peripheral blood mononuclear cells (PBMCs), obtained when the disease was refractory, from a patient treated with antithyroid drugs. These receptors came from a woman aged 40 to 49 with Graves disease.

This clonotype was detected a few times. The chain links TRBV27 to TRBJ2-6; possibly TRBD1 for D (5 bases). Trimming took 7 bases from V and 3 from J, leaving 16 bases between them. This CDR3 has 16 residues. Germline values: CDR1 MNHEY, CDR2 SMNVEV (reference sequence). The CDR3, as DNA: TGTGCCAGCACATTAGTGGGGCCTCTTGGGGCCAACGTCCTGACTTTC. It yields the protein CASTLVGPLGANVLTF. The entire variable domain, with the rest obtained from reference TRBV27 and TRBJ2-6, is as follows: EAQVTQNPRYLITVTGKKLTVTCSQNMNHEYMSWYRQDPGLGLRQIYYSMNVEVTDKGDVPEGYKVSRKEKRNFPLILESPSPNQTSLYFCASTLVGPLGANVLTFGAGSRLTVL.

This clonotype has a count of ten or more. The chain is built from TRBV28 and TRBJ1-1; 7 bases are shared with TRBD1. V lost 5 bases, J lost 5 bases, and 17 bases stayed unmatched. In germline, CDR1 is MDHEN, CDR2 SYDVKM. The CDR3 consists of 17 residues. In DNA form, the CDR3 reads TGTGCCAGCAGTCCGACAGGGCCGTTTTCATGGGGTACTGAAGCTTTCTTT. Protein sequence: CASSPTGPFSWGTEAFF.

There are a few counts of this clonotype. V usage is TRBV20-1 and J usage is TRBJ1-2; the D is unclear. CDR3 length: 12 amino acids. V lost 6 bases, J lost 0 bases, and 8 bases lay in between. The germline V gene encodes CDR1 DFQATT and CDR2 SNEGSKA (reference sequence). The CDR3 region has the DNA TGCAGTGCGCCGACAACTAACTATGGCTACACCTTC. Its protein is CSAPTTNYGYTF.

The sample holds a few counts of this clonotype. The chain has TRBV7-8 and TRBJ1-1; 10 bases match TRBD1. The CDR3 loop spans 15 amino acids. Germline V gene data show CDR1 as SGHVS and CDR2 as FQNEAQ. V shed 5 bases and J 4 bases; nucleotides not matched to a gene: 7. CDR3 region: CASSGQGGLSTEAFF. The CDR3 DNA reads as TGTGCCAGCAGCGGACAGGGGGGATTGAGCACTGAAGCTTTCTTT.